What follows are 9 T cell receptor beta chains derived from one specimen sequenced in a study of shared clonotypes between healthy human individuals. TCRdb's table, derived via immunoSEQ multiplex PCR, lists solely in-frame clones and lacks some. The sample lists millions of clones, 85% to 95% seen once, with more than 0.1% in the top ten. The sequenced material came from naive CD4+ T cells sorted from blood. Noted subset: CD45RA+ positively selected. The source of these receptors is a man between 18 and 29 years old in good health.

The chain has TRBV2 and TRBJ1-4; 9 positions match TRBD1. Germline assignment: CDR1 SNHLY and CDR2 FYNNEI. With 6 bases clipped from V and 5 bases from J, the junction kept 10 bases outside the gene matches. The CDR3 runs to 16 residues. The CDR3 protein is CASRLTGGAANEKLFF. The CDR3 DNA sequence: TGTGCCAGCAGGCTTACAGGGGGCGCCGCGAATGAAAAACTGTTTTTT.

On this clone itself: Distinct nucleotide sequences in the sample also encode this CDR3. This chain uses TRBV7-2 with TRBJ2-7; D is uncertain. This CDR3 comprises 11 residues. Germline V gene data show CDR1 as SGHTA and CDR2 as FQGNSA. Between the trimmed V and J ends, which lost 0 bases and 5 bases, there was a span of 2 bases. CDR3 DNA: TGTGCCAGCAGCTTAGCAGACGAGCAGTACTTC. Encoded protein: CASSLADEQYF. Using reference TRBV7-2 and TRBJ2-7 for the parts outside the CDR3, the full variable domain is GAGVSQSPSNKVTEKGKDVELRCDPISGHTALYWYRQSLGQGLEFLIYFQGNSAPDKSGLPSDRFSAERTGGSVSTLTIQRTQQEDSAVYLCASSLADEQYFGPGTRLTVT.

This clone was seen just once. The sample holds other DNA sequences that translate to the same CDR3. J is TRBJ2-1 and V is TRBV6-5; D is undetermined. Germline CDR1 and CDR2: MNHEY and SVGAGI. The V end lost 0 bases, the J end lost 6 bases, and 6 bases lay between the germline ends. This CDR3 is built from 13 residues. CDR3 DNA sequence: TGTGCCAGCAGTTACTCAGGGCGCAATGAGCAGTTCTTC. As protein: CASSYSGRNEQFF.

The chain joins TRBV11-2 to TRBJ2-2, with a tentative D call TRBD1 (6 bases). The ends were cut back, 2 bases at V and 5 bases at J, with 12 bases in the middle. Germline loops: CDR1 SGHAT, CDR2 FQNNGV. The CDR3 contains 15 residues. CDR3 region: CASSLHRVGTGELFF. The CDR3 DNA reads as TGTGCCAGCAGCTTACACAGGGTTGGGACCGGGGAGCTGTTTTTT. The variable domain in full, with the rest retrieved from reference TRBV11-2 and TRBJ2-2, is EAGVAQSPRYKIIEKRQSVAFWCNPISGHATLYWYQQILGQGPKLLIQFQNNGVVDDSQLPKDRFSAERLKGVDSTLKIQPAKLEDSAVYLCASSLHRVGTGELFFGEGSRLTVL.

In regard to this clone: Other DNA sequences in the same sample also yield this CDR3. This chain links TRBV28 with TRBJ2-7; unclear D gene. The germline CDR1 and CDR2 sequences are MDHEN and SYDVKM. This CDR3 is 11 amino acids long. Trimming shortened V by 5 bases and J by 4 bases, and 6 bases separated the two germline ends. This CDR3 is CASSMGYEQYF. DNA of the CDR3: TGTGCCAGCAGTATGGGTTACGAGCAGTACTTC.

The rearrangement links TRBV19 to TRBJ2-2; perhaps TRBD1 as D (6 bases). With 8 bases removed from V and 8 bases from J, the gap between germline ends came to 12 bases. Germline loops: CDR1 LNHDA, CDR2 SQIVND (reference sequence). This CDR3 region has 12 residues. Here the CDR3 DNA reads TGTGCCAGTGCAACAGGGTTTGGGGAGCTGTTTTTT. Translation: CASATGFGELFF.

Written as DNA, the CDR3 is TGTGCCAGCAGCTCTAGCGGGGCCAACAATGAGCAGTTCTTC. Translated: CASSSSGANNEQFF. The V and J genes are TRBV7-9 and TRBJ2-1; 9 nucleotides align to TRBD2. Germline V gene data show CDR1 as SEHNR and CDR2 as FQNEAQ (reference sequence). The CDR3 runs to 14 residues. The V and J ends lost 4 bases and 5 bases, in that order; junction bases with no gene match: 3.

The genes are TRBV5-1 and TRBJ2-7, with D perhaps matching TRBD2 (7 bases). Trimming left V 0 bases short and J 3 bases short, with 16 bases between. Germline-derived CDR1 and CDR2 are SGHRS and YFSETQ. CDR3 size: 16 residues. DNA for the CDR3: TGCGCCAGCAGCTTGGGGCACGGGGGGCCCAACTACGAGCAGTACTTC. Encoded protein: CASSLGHGGPNYEQYF.

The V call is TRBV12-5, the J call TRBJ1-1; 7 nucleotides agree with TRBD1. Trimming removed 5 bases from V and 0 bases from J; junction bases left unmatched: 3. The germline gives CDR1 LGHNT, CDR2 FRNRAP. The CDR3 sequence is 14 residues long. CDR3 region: CASGAGQLNTEAFF. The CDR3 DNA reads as TGTGCTAGTGGTGCGGGACAGTTGAACACTGAAGCTTTCTTT.